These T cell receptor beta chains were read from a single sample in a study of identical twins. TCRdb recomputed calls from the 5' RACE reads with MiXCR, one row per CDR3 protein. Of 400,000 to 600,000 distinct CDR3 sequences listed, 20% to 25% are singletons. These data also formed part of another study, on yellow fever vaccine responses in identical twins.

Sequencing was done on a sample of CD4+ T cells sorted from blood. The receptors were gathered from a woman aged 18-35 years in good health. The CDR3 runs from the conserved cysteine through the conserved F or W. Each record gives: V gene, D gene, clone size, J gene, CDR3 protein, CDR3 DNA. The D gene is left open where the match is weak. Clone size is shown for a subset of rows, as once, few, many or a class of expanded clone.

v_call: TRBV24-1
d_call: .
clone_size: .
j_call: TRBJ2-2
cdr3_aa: CATSSQGNTGELFF
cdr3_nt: TGTGCCACCAGTAGTCAGGGAAACACCGGGGAGCTGTTTTTT

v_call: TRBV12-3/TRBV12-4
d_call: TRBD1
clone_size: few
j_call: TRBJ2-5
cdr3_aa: CASSRTGQVGEETQYF
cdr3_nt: TGTGCCAGCAGTAGAACCGGACAGGTCGGCGAGGAGACCCAGTACTTC

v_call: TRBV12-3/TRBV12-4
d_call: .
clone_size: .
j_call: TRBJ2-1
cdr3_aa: CASTVSRANEQFF
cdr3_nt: TGTGCCAGCACCGTCTCGCGGGCCAATGAGCAGTTCTTC

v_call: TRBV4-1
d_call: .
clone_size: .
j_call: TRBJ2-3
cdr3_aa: CASSQRRTGTDTQYF
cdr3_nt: TGCGCCAGCAGCCAGAGAAGGACGGGGACAGATACGCAGTATTTT

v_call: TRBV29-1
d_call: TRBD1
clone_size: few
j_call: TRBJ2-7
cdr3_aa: CSVAWDRSSYEQYF
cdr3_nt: TGCAGCGTTGCTTGGGACAGGTCATCCTACGAGCAGTACTTC

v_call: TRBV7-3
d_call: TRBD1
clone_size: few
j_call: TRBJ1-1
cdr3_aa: CASSLRATGWGTEAFF
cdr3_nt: TGTGCCAGCAGCTTAAGGGCGACAGGGTGGGGGACTGAAGCTTTCTTT

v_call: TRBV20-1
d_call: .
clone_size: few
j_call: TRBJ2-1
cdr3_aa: CSARVGADAYNEQFF
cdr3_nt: TGCAGTGCTAGAGTAGGAGCGGATGCCTACAATGAGCAGTTCTTC

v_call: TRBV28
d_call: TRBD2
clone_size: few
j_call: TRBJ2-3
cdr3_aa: CASSYGGAGTDTQYF
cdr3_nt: TGTGCCAGCAGTTACGGGGGGGCAGGCACAGATACGCAGTATTTT

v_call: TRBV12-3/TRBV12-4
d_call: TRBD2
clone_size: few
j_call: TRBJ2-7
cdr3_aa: CASSRLAGRYEQYF
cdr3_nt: TGTGCCAGCAGCCGACTAGCGGGACGGTACGAGCAGTACTTC

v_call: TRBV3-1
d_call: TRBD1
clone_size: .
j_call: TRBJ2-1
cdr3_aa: CASSQGDRVLLGNEQFF
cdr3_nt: TGTGCCAGCAGCCAAGGAGACAGGGTTTTGTTGGGCAATGAGCAGTTCTTC

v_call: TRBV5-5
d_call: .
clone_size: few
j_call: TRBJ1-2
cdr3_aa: CASSLDRAPYYGYTF
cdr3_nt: TGTGCCAGCAGCTTGGACAGGGCCCCATACTATGGCTACACCTTC

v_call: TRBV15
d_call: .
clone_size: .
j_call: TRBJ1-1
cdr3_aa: CATSRDSGPYTEAFF
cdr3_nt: TGTGCCACCAGCAGAGACTCGGGGCCGTACACTGAAGCTTTCTTT

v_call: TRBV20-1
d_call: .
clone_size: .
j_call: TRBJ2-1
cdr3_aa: CSARVGGGYNEQFF
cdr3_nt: TGCAGTGCTAGAGTTGGGGGTGGCTACAATGAGCAGTTCTTC

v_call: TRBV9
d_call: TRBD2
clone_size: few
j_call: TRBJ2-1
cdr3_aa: CASSVSSGPYNEQFF
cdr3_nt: TGTGCCAGCAGCGTGTCTAGCGGACCTTACAATGAGCAGTTCTTC

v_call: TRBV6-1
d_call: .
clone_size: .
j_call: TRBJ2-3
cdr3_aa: CASRGVLDTQYF
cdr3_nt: TGTGCCAGCAGAGGGGTTTTGGATACGCAGTATTTT

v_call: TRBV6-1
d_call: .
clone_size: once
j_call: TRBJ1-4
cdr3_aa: CASTTRNGGRGEKLFF
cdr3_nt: TGTGCCAGCACCACTCGAAACGGAGGGCGGGGAGAAAAACTGTTTTTT

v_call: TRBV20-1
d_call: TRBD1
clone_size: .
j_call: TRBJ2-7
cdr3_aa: CSARSDRGGEQYF
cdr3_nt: TGCAGTGCTAGAAGCGACAGGGGCGGCGAGCAGTACTTC